Below, 9 T cell receptor beta chains from the same sample are listed, as sequenced in a study of CD8+CD57+ T cells in acquired aplastic anemia. Patients included in sequencing had previously demonstrated CD8+CD57+ cell expansion by flow cytometry. Genomic DNA was employed as the template in profiling TCR beta VDJ and CDR3. Using its own MiXCR run on the reads, TCRdb lists one record per CDR3 protein. The table lists around 250,000 distinct CDR3 sequences, around 82% of them singletons. Specimen: sorted CD4+, CD8+, or CD8+CD57+ T cells (not recorded which) from PBMCs. Every receptor here comes from a human donor with aplastic anemia.

Worth noting for this clonotype: One junction end disagrees with the germline gene, perhaps due to a read error. The rearrangement joins TRBV7-2 to TRBJ2-6, with D possibly being TRBD2 (6 bases). The CDR3 totals 16 residues. From germline, CDR1 is SGHTA and CDR2 FQGNSA. DNA for the CDR3: TGTGCCAGCAGCTCAGCGGGTAGCGCCGGGGTCAACGTCCTGACTTTC. It translates to CASSSAGSAGVNVLTF. The full variable domain, completed using reference TRBV7-2 and TRBJ2-6, is GAGVSQSPSNKVTEKGKDVELRCDPISGHTALYWYRQSLGQGLEFLIYFQGNSAPDKSGLPSDRFSAERTGGSVSTLTIQRTQQEDSAVYLCASSSAGSAGVNVLTFGAGSRLTVL.

This clonotype was observed many times. The chain carries TRBV7-9 and TRBJ2-6, with a tentative D call TRBD1 (6 bases). Trimming removed 11 bases from V and 4 bases from J, with 6 bases in between. The CDR3 has 11 residues. CDR1 and CDR2 (germline): SEHNR, FQNEAQ (reference sequence). CDR3 DNA sequence: TGTGCCGGACAGGGGGCCAACGTCCTGACTTTC. As protein: CAGQGANVLTF.

This chain uses TRBV7-6 with TRBJ1-1; 7 bases fit TRBD1. With V trimmed by 1 base and J by 6 bases, 2 bases remained unmatched. This CDR3 contains 13 residues. Germline CDR1 and CDR2: SGHVS and FNYEAQ. CDR3 loop: CASSLGRGSEAFF. The CDR3 region has the DNA TGTGCCAGCAGCTTAGGCAGGGGGTCTGAAGCTTTCTTT.

This clonotype has at least ten counts. This may come from a read error, since a much larger clone is one base off. The rearrangement links TRBV19 to TRBJ1-3, with D unresolved. Germline V gene sequence: CDR1 LNHDA, CDR2 SQIVND (reference sequence). The CDR3 runs 16 residues. The CDR3 region has the DNA TGTGCCAGTAGTCCCCCCGTCCCGTACTCTGGAAACGCCATATATTTT. This sequence encodes CASSPPVPYSGNAIYF. Together with reference TRBV19 and TRBJ1-3, the CDR3 gives the full variable domain: DGGITQSPKYLFRKEGQNVTLSCEQNLNHDAMYWYRQDPGQGLRLIYYSQIVNDFQKGDIAEGYSVSREKKESFPLTVTSAQKNPTAFYLCASSPPVPYSGNAIYFGEGSWLTVV.

In regard to this clonotype: The limits of the CDR3 on the DNA are not certain, so only TCRdb's listed CDR3 is given. The chain combines TRBV3-1 with TRBJ2-3; TRBD2, the table's D call, was not compared with the DNA. The CDR3 is 14 amino acids long, termini counted. Per germline, CDR1 LGHDT and CDR2 YNNKEL (reference sequence). CDR3 region: CASSLWVLRATQYF.

This chain links TRBV2 with TRBJ2-1; perhaps TRBD2 as D (6 bases). Trimming left V 3 bases short and J 16 bases short, with 22 bases between. The CDR3 runs to 14 residues. The germline V gene encodes CDR1 SNHLY and CDR2 FYNNEI. The CDR3 DNA is TGTGCCAGCAGTGATGGGGGGTTCCATGAGCAGCTCTTCTTC. Amino acids: CASSDGGFHEQLFF.

This clonotype has a handful of counts. The chain combines TRBV20-1 with TRBJ2-5; 8 bases align to TRBD1. Germline trimming cut 6 bases from V and 1 base from J; bases unmatched to any gene: 4. The CDR3 consists of 13 residues. Looked up from germline, CDR1 is DFQATT and CDR2 is SNEGSKA (reference sequence). The CDR3 region is CSANRGTQETQYF. The CDR3 bases are TGCAGTGCCAACAGGGGGACCCAAGAGACCCAGTACTTC.

The CDR3 DNA reads TGTGCCAGCAGCTCGGACCTGGAGTCTAATGAAAAACTGTTTTTT. It translates to CASSSDLESNEKLFF. The chain combines TRBV11-3 with TRBJ1-4; no reliable D call. V gave up 4 bases and J gave up 3 bases, with 12 bases separating them. Germline CDR1 reads SGHNT; CDR2 reads YENEEA. CDR3 length: 15 amino acids.

Comment on this clonotype: Germline and junction disagree at one end, which may indicate a read error. The chain carries TRBV7-3 and TRBJ2-5; D is ambiguous. This CDR3 region has 14 residues. Looked up from germline, CDR1 is SGHTA and CDR2 is FQGTGA. CDR3 residues: CASSASSASYNSPF. The DNA of the CDR3 is TGTGCCAGCAGCGCCTCCAGCGCCTCCTATAATTCACCCTTC. Full variable domain (outside the CDR3, taken from reference TRBV7-3 and TRBJ2-5): GAGVSQTPSNKVTEKGKYVELRCDPISGHTALYWYRQSLGQGPEFLIYFQGTGAADDSGLPNDRFFAVRPEGSVSTLKIQRTERGDSAVYLCASSASSASYNSPFGPGTRLLVL.